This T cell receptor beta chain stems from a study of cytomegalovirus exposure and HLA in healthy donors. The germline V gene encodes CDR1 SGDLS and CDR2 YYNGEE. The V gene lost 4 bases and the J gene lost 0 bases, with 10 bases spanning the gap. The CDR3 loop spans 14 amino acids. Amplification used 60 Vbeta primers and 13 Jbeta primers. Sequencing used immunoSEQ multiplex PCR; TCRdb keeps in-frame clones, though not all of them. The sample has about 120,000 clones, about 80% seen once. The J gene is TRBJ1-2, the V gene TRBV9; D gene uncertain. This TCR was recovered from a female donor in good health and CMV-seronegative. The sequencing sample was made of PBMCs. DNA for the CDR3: TGTGCCAGCAGCCTGCGGTCCACTAACTATGGCTACACCTTC. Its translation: CASSLRSTNYGYTF.